Presented here are 22 T cell receptor beta chains from one specimen sequenced in a study of blood T cell repertoires in COVID-19. The table came from immunoSEQ multiplex PCR; TCRdb's copy has only in-frame clones and leaves some out. The table shows more than 55,000 clones, with over 60% occurring only once. The sequenced sample consisted of peripheral blood. These receptor sequences come from a woman between 45 and 65 years old with active or convalescent COVID-19.

This rearrangement joins TRBV29-1 to TRBJ2-3; TRBD2 is a possible D gene (6 bases). The ends were cut back, 4 bases at V and 2 bases at J, with 10 bases in the middle. Germline V gene lookup returns CDR1 SQVTM and CDR2 ANQGSEA. The CDR3 is 13 amino acids. The CDR3 coding sequence is TGCAGCGTTGTGCGGGACCTCACAGATACGCAGTATTTT. This gives the protein CSVVRDLTDTQYF.

A few counts support this clone. The CDR3 DNA reads TGTGCCAGCAGCTTAGGTACAGTCTACAATGAGCAGTTCTTC. Protein product: CASSLGTVYNEQFF. The gene calls are TRBV7-9 and TRBJ2-1, with D hard to call. The V gene's germline CDR1 is SEHNR and CDR2 FQNEAQ (reference sequence). The CDR3 totals 14 residues. V lost 1 base to trimming and J lost 3 bases, with 7 bases between them.

The table lists this clone with a few counts. V is TRBV18 and J is TRBJ2-7, with 12 bases matching TRBD2. The CDR3 runs 14 residues. CDR1 and CDR2 (germline): KGHSH, LQKENI. V trimming: 5 bases; J trimming: 5 bases; junction bases outside the gene matches: 4. CDR3 in amino acids: CASSATSGSNEQYF. DNA for the CDR3: TGTGCCAGCTCAGCGACTAGCGGGAGCAACGAGCAGTACTTC.

This chain uses TRBV28 with TRBJ2-6; D unclear. Trimming removed 1 base at V and 4 bases at J, with 11 bases between. This CDR3 has 16 residues. Germline CDR1 and CDR2: MDHEN and SYDVKM. The CDR3 nucleotides read TGTGCCAGCAGTTTATATGGCCCGTTGGGGGCCAACGTCCTGACTTTC. It codes for CASSLYGPLGANVLTF.

The chain has TRBV7-2 and TRBJ2-2, with D unclear. CDR1 is SGHTA, CDR2 FQGNSA, per germline. V was shortened by 2 bases and J by 4 bases, with 8 bases between the two germline ends. This CDR3 has 14 residues. Here the CDR3 DNA reads TGTGCCAGCAGCTTAAGCCTAGGCACCGGGGAGCTGTTTTTT. Translation gives CASSLSLGTGELFF.

The chain recombines TRBV13 with TRBJ2-5; 9 bases fit TRBD1. Per germline, CDR1 PRHDT and CDR2 FYEKMQ (reference sequence). The V and J ends lost 3 bases and 4 bases, in that order; junction bases with no gene match: 6. This CDR3 has 15 amino acids. Here the CDR3 reads CASSFGQGMGETQYF. For the CDR3, the DNA is TGTGCCAGCAGCTTCGGACAGGGGATGGGAGAGACCCAGTACTTC. Using reference TRBV13 and TRBJ2-5 for the parts outside the CDR3, the full variable domain is AAGVIQSPRHLIKEKRETATLKCYPIPRHDTVYWYQQGPGQDPQFLISFYEKMQSDKGSIPDRFSAQQFSDYHSELNMSSLELGDSALYFCASSFGQGMGETQYFGPGTRLLVL.

This chain uses TRBV6-6 with TRBJ2-3; 7 bases line up with TRBD2. CDR3 length: 15 residues. The germline gives CDR1 MNHNY, CDR2 SVGAGI (reference sequence). The junction had 2 bases not matched to a gene; V was cut back by 0 bases and J by 2 bases. CDR3 in amino acids: CASSYSSGNTDTQYF. CDR3 DNA: TGTGCCAGCAGTTACTCGAGCGGGAACACAGATACGCAGTATTTT.

This clone was seen only once. The chain is built from TRBV6-5 and TRBJ1-5; maybe TRBD1 (6 bases). Trimming took off 2 bases at V and 6 bases at J, with 14 bases between the two ends. Germline V gives CDR1 MNHEY, CDR2 SVGAGI. The CDR3 covers 15 residues. The CDR3 loop is CASSYSSGGLQPQHF. CDR3 nucleotide sequence: TGTGCCAGCAGTTACAGTTCGGGGGGCCTTCAGCCCCAGCATTTT.

This clone was seen a single time. The J gene is TRBJ1-4, the V gene TRBV7-6; 10 bases map to TRBD1. The V gene's germline CDR1 is SGHVS and CDR2 FNYEAQ. The CDR3 runs to 15 residues. The junction had 0 bases not matched to a gene; V was cut back by 1 base and J by 4 bases. CDR3 loop: CASSLGDRGNEKLFF. Here the CDR3 DNA reads TGTGCCAGCAGCTTAGGGGACAGGGGTAATGAAAAACTGTTTTTT.

This chain joins TRBV6-6 and TRBJ1-5; no clear D. The CDR3 has 15 residues. The V end was cut by 7 bases, the J end by 1 base, with 14 bases between. Germline V lookup: CDR1 MNHNY, CDR2 SVGAGI (reference sequence). The chain's CDR3 is CASMLGLGSNQPQHF. The CDR3 DNA is TGTGCCAGCATGTTAGGTCTCGGGAGCAATCAGCCCCAGCATTTT.

The chain is built from TRBV5-1 and TRBJ2-7, with 9 bases identical to TRBD1. The CDR3 contains 14 residues. The trim removed 3 bases at V and 4 bases at J, leaving 5 bases unmatched. Germline lookup yields CDR1 SGHRS and CDR2 YFSETQ. The CDR3 is CASSSGQGLYEQYF. DNA of the CDR3: TGCGCCAGCAGCTCCGGACAGGGGTTGTACGAGCAGTACTTC.

The rearrangement uses TRBV5-6 and TRBJ2-1; 13 positions agree with TRBD2. Germline-derived CDR1 and CDR2 are SGHDT and YYEEEE. V gave up 4 bases and J gave up 6 bases; unmatched junction bases: 7. The CDR3 totals 16 residues. The CDR3 protein is CASSRRTSGRGNEQFF. CDR3 in DNA: TGTGCCAGCAGCAGGAGGACTAGCGGGAGAGGCAATGAGCAGTTCTTC. Using reference TRBV5-6 and TRBJ2-1 for the parts outside the CDR3, the full variable domain is DAGVTQSPTHLIKTRGQQVTLRCSPKSGHDTVSWYQQALGQGPQFIFQYYEEEERQRGNFPDRFSGHQFPNYSSELNVNALLLGDSALYLCASSRRTSGRGNEQFFGPGTRLTVL.

The table lists this clone with a count of one. J is TRBJ2-5 and V is TRBV21-1; the D call in the table, TRBD2, was not verified against the DNA. TRBV21-1 is termed a pseudogene. The length of the CDR3 is 15 residues. CDR3 amino acids: CASTKREGVQETQYF. DNA for the CDR3: TGTGCCAGCACCAAGCGGGAGGGCGTCCAAGAGACCCAGTACTTC.

The genes are TRBV29-1 and TRBJ1-2; D not resolved. The CDR3 consists of 12 residues. Per the germline V gene, CDR1 is SQVTM and CDR2 is ANQGSEA. V lost 4 bases, J lost 1 base, and 7 bases lay in between. CDR3 in amino acids: CSVGQSNYGYTF. In DNA form, the CDR3 reads TGCAGCGTTGGGCAAAGTAACTATGGCTACACCTTC.

This clone has only a few counts. J is TRBJ2-3 and V is TRBV4-3; 9 bases align to TRBD1. J gave up 4 bases and V 4 bases, and 12 bases lay outside the gene matches. The CDR3 is made up of 17 amino acids. Germline V gives CDR1 LGHNA, CDR2 YSLEER. The CDR3 DNA sequence: TGCGCCAGCAGCCTCCTCCCCGGGACAGGGTTAGCAGATACGCAGTATTTT. This translates into CASSLLPGTGLADTQYF.

The gene calls are TRBV19 and TRBJ2-2; the match to TRBD1 covers 7 bases. The trim removed 3 bases at V and 7 bases at J, leaving 5 bases unmatched. Germline V gene data show CDR1 as LNHDA and CDR2 as SQIVND (reference sequence). The CDR3 is 14 amino acids. CDR3 nucleotides: TGTGCCAGTAGTATGGGACAGCTAATCGGGGAGCTGTTTTTT. Protein: CASSMGQLIGELFF.

This chain connects TRBV6-5 to TRBJ1-2; TRBD1 might be the D (5 bases). This CDR3 contains 15 residues. Deletions cut 5 bases from V and 7 bases from J, with 20 bases between. Germline CDR1 MNHEY, CDR2 SVGAGI. DNA of the CDR3: TGTGCCAGCAGTCACGATGGGGCTTCCGCCGGTGGCTACACCTTC. It specifies CASSHDGASAGGYTF.

The chain couples TRBV6-2 or TRBV6-3 to TRBJ1-2, with D uncertain. From germline, CDR1 is MNHEY and CDR2 SVGEGT. The CDR3 loop spans 12 amino acids. The V gene lost 4 bases and the J gene lost 8 bases, with 11 bases spanning the gap. CDR3 nucleotides: TGTGCCAGCAGTTTCGGGGTTGAGGGCTACACCTTC. It specifies CASSFGVEGYTF.

J is TRBJ2-2 and V is TRBV7-9; 10 bases map to TRBD2. V was pared by 3 bases and J by 4 bases, with 5 bases of the junction left unmatched. The CDR3 is made up of 16 amino acids. In germline, CDR1 is SEHNR, CDR2 FQNEAQ (reference sequence). This chain's CDR3 is CASSFLSGGGTGELFF. CDR3 nucleotides: TGTGCCAGCAGCTTTCTAAGCGGGGGGGGCACCGGGGAGCTGTTTTTT. Combining the CDR3 with reference TRBV7-9 and TRBJ2-2 gives the whole variable domain DTGVSQNPRHKITKRGQNVTFRCDPISEHNRLYWYRQTLGQGPEFLTYFQNEAQLEKSRLLSDRFSAERPKGSFSTLEIQRTEQGDSAMYLCASSFLSGGGTGELFFGEGSRLTVL.

The gene calls are TRBV2 and TRBJ2-2; D gene uncertain. V lost 3 bases and J 5 bases, leaving 7 bases between the germline ends. CDR1 SNHLY and CDR2 FYNNEI come from the germline V gene. The CDR3 sequence is 13 residues long. CDR3 nucleotide sequence: TGTGCCAGCAGTGACCGAGCAACCGGGGAGCTGTTTTTT. This gives the protein CASSDRATGELFF.

The chain links TRBV4-3 to TRBJ1-2; 7 nucleotides line up with TRBD1. The CDR3 has 15 amino acids. J was trimmed by 4 bases and V by 3 bases; bases with no gene match: 8. The V gene's germline CDR1 is LGHNA and CDR2 YSLEER. CDR3 in DNA: TGCGCCAGCAGCCAGGCTACAGGGGTTGGCTATGGCTACACCTTC. As protein: CASSQATGVGYGYTF.

V is TRBV6-4 and J is TRBJ1-2; the match to TRBD1 covers 8 bases. J gave up 4 bases and V 5 bases, and 12 bases lay outside the gene matches. CDR3 size: 16 residues. CDR1 and CDR2 from the germline V gene are MRHNA and SNTAGT. CDR3 region: CASSPTGQGAFYGYTF. The DNA of the CDR3 is TGTGCCAGCAGTCCGACCGGGCAGGGGGCTTTCTATGGCTACACCTTC.